The present entry profiles one T cell receptor beta chain with its context. This receptor's antigen is unknown. No base quality information exists; no much larger clone differs at one position. CDR1 and CDR2, per the germline V gene, are LGHNA and YNFKEQ. Trimming at the junction amounts to 4 bases on V and 3 bases on J, and the germline ends lie 15 bases apart. From the cysteine up to the phenylalanine, the CDR3 has a length of 16 residues. Kept here is only the CDR3 DNA, which spans 48 bases and is read in frame from base 1. The immunoSEQ Assay, a bias-controlled multiplex PCR, was used to amplify TCRbeta CDR3 regions from genomic DNA. From the authors' description of their analysis: Within the assay, amplification of reference gene primers was used to estimate how many nucleated cells each sample contained. Sequence reads were collapsed and filtered to measure the absolute abundance of every unique TCRbeta CDR3 rearrangement. For each sample, productive Simpson clonality was calculated as the square root of Simpson's diversity index across productive rearrangements. TCRdb holds this immuneACCESS table with in-frame rearrangements only. Some clones are missing; in checked studies, unresolved V genes explain under half, and the rest has no known cause. V, J and clone size were drawn from that table, and D and trimming were deduced from the DNA. The table for this sample lists roughly 200,000 clones; about 82% of them were counted only once. Of the sample, 7% to 10% falls within the top ten clones.

This entry comes from a study of blood T cell repertoires in COVID-19 (dated by TCRdb to about 2020). For the wider study: Samples covering the acute and convalescent phases of COVID-19 were provided by collaborators in the United States, Italy and Spain. The prospective study material was composed of cDNA or gDNA derived from T cells, B-cell-depleted T cells, or PBMCs. Deeply sampled blood TCRbeta repertoires from subjects exposed to, actively infected with, or recovered from COVID-19 were included in the dataset. The repertoires were released in a freely available public database meant as a resource for research on the immune response to SARS-CoV-2. Samples were obtained from the ongoing ImmuneRACE study (first 160 participants) and from some 1,200 subjects provided by 6 global collaborators. The sample metadata nearly always contained a de-identified subject ID, COVID-19 status, age in years and sex. Where HLA class I and class II types were available, the types were taken from metadata supplied by the sample provider, not from assay-based typing. General conclusions and limits of the study: The quantity of clinical and demographic metadata differed by source and by participant and was supplied without curation.

Participants in the prospective study were enrolled through a virtual design, were aged about 18 to 100 years, and lived in about 25 United States geographic areas. In the prospective study, participants were assigned to cohorts based on the clinical history participants reported in a screening survey and a study questionnaire. ImmuneRACE Cohort 3 recovered participants were defined by two consecutive negative NP/OP PCR tests, healthcare professional clearance, or symptom resolution. Each participant in the prospective study had whole blood, serum and a nasopharyngeal or oropharyngeal swab collected by mobile phlebotomists. Prospective study participants could optionally give additional blood draws and questionnaires over an approximately 2-month period. Before DNA extraction, blood samples from the prospective study were shipped at room temperature or frozen.

Input material: PBMCs or T cells enriched from blood (not recorded which). The rearrangement combines TRBV4-2 with TRBJ2-2, and possibly TRBD1, on 6 matching bases. This TCR derives from a woman in her twenties or thirties who had recovered from COVID-19. The sequence in DNA is TGTGCCAGCAGCCTGTGGATTAACAGGGACACCGGGGAGCTGTTTTTT. This translates into CASSLWINRDTGELFF.